The rows below give T cell receptor beta chains drawn from one sample of a study of shared clonotypes between healthy human individuals. Profiled with immunoSEQ multiplex PCR; TCRdb holds only in-frame clones, not every one. This repertoire shows 2,500,000 or so clones, roughly 93% found once; its top ten account for more than 0.35%. Source material: naive CD4+ T cells from PBMCs. These receptors were obtained from a young man in good health. Some clones in this sample may be carry-over from other donors' samples. Each CDR3 is given with its conserved first and last residue. Fields, in order: V gene, D gene, J gene, clone size, CDR3 protein, CDR3 DNA. D genes are given only for firm matches. Some rows have no size entry. The others give once, few or many, or a class for an expanded clone.

>TRBV5-1|TRBD2|TRBJ2-3|NA
CASSLSVAGGIFSTDTQYF
TGCGCCAGCAGCTTGTCTGTAGCGGGAGGAATCTTCAGCACAGATACGCAGTATTTT
>TRBV7-9|NA|TRBJ2-7|few
CASSPLYEQYF
TGTGCCAGCTCTCCCCTCTACGAGCAGTACTTC
>TRBV5-4|NA|TRBJ2-7|NA
CASTLPGAGEQYF
TGTGCCAGCACCCTCCCGGGGGCGGGCGAGCAGTACTTC
>TRBV18|NA|TRBJ1-1|NA
CASSPGGNTEAFF
TGTGCCAGCTCACCCGGGGGGAACACTGAAGCTTTCTTT
>TRBV15|NA|TRBJ2-7|NA
CATSTLLGDEQYF
TGTGCCACCAGCACACTCTTGGGCGACGAGCAGTACTTC
>TRBV28|NA|TRBJ2-7|NA
CASSHRDPVYEQYF
TGTGCCAGCAGCCACCGGGACCCGGTCTACGAGCAGTACTTC
>TRBV5-1|NA|TRBJ2-7|NA
CASSLLAGSSYEQYF
TGCGCCAGCAGCTTGCTCGCGGGGAGCTCCTACGAGCAGTACTTC
>TRBV6-7|TRBD2|TRBJ2-7|NA
CASSTLVRTSGPYEQYF
TGTGCCAGCAGTACCTTGGTCCGGACTAGCGGCCCCTACGAGCAGTACTTC
>TRBV29-1|TRBD1|TRBJ1-2|NA
CSAVGPGGKNTF
TGCAGCGCAGTGGGGCCAGGGGGCAAAAACACCTTC
>TRBV5-4|TRBD2|TRBJ2-7|NA
CASSLPRVGRESYEQYF
TGTGCCAGCAGCTTGCCGCGGGTGGGGAGGGAATCCTACGAGCAGTACTTC
>TRBV7-3|NA|TRBJ2-7|NA
CASSLQDSALQYF
TGTGCCAGCAGCTTACAGGACAGTGCGCTCCAGTACTTC
>TRBV29-1|NA|TRBJ1-2|NA
CSGGDGNYGYTF
TGCAGCGGGGGGGACGGGAACTATGGCTACACCTTC
>TRBV7-3|NA|TRBJ2-1|NA
CASSLRGTGGKNEQFF
TGTGCCAGCAGCTTAAGAGGTACCGGGGGCAAGAATGAGCAGTTCTTC
>TRBV28|TRBD2|TRBJ2-5|NA
CASSLGTSQETQYF
TGTGCCAGCAGTTTAGGGACTAGCCAAGAGACCCAGTACTTC
>TRBV28|NA|TRBJ2-7|NA
CASSSLRRVRDYEQYF
TGTGCCAGCAGTTCGTTGAGGCGGGTTCGCGACTACGAGCAGTACTTC
>TRBV7-2|NA|TRBJ1-2|NA
CASSLVNTIPGYTF
TGTGCCAGCAGCTTAGTGAACACGATCCCTGGCTACACCTTC
>TRBV30|NA|TRBJ2-1|NA
CAWSVSGGFGQFF
TGTGCCTGGAGTGTCAGCGGTGGATTCGGGCAGTTCTTC
>TRBV5-1|TRBD1|TRBJ1-2|NA
CASSVGGAVDGYTF
TGCGCCAGCAGCGTAGGGGGCGCCGTGGATGGCTACACCTTC
>TRBV18|NA|TRBJ1-1|once
CASSRGGGDTEAFF
TGTGCCAGCTCACGGGGAGGGGGGGACACTGAAGCTTTCTTT
>TRBV4-3|TRBD2|TRBJ2-3|NA
CASSQDTTSGRADTQYF
TGCGCCAGCAGCCAAGATACCACTAGCGGGAGGGCAGATACGCAGTATTTT
>TRBV5-1|TRBD1|TRBJ2-3|NA
CASSPRDRDTDTQYF
TGCGCCAGCAGCCCCCGGGACAGAGACACAGATACGCAGTATTTT
>TRBV9|NA|TRBJ1-2|NA
CASSVDGVGTAGTYGYTF
TGTGCCAGCAGCGTAGACGGGGTGGGAACAGCCGGGACTTATGGCTACACCTTC
>TRBV7-3|NA|TRBJ2-2|NA
CASSAGTGTGELFF
TGTGCCAGCAGTGCAGGGACTGGCACCGGGGAGCTGTTTTTT
>TRBV28|NA|TRBJ2-1|NA
CASSLGSGTYNEQFF
TGTGCCAGCAGTTTGGGTAGTGGAACCTACAATGAGCAGTTCTTC
>TRBV2|NA|TRBJ1-1|few
CASSGEMNTEAFF
TGTGCCAGCAGTGGGGAAATGAACACTGAAGCTTTCTTT
>TRBV29-1|TRBD1|TRBJ1-1|NA
CSVTDRALNTEAFF
TGCAGCGTTACAGACAGGGCTTTGAACACTGAAGCTTTCTTT
>TRBV2|NA|TRBJ2-3|NA
CASAKERSTDTQYF
TGTGCCAGCGCGAAGGAGCGGAGCACAGATACGCAGTATTTT
>TRBV30|NA|TRBJ2-1|once
CAWSVGGDHEQFF
TGTGCCTGGAGTGTAGGGGGGGACCATGAGCAGTTCTTC
>TRBV6-1|NA|TRBJ1-2|NA
CASSETGRGYGYTF
TGTGCCAGCAGTGAAACTGGAAGGGGATATGGCTACACCTTC
>TRBV7-9|NA|TRBJ2-7|NA
CASGDLHYEQYF
TGTGCCAGCGGGGACTTACACTACGAGCAGTACTTC
>TRBV11-2|NA|TRBJ2-2|once
CASSLNGANTGELFF
TGTGCCAGCAGCTTAAACGGGGCCAACACCGGGGAGCTGTTTTTT
>TRBV6-1|TRBD2|TRBJ2-5|NA
CASSERRRAGGSETQYF
TGTGCCAGCAGTGAACGGAGGAGGGCGGGAGGGTCAGAGACCCAGTACTTC
>TRBV15|NA|TRBJ1-1|NA
CATSRAPGGGLNTEAFF
TGTGCCACCAGCAGAGCCCCAGGAGGCGGCCTTAACACTGAAGCTTTCTTT
>TRBV28|NA|TRBJ1-3|NA
CASSRPSAGNTIYF
TGTGCCAGCAGTCGGCCTTCGGCCGGAAACACCATATATTTT
>TRBV6-6|TRBD1|TRBJ1-1|NA
CASSSRGTGNTEAFF
TGTGCCAGCAGTTCCCGGGGGACAGGGAACACTGAAGCTTTCTTT
>TRBV18|NA|TRBJ1-1|NA
CASSRRQPGTAEAFF
TGTGCCAGCTCCCGACGGCAACCCGGGACGGCTGAAGCTTTCTTT
>TRBV5-1|TRBD1|TRBJ2-4|NA
CASSLTGTAAKNIQYF
TGCGCCAGCAGCCTAACCGGGACAGCAGCCAAAAACATTCAGTACTTC
>TRBV7-3|NA|TRBJ2-2|NA
CASGPTGNTGELFF
TGTGCCAGCGGACCGACAGGGAACACCGGGGAGCTGTTTTTT
>TRBV7-2|NA|TRBJ2-7|NA
CASSSLTGDEQYF
TGTGCCAGCAGCTCCTTAACCGGAGACGAGCAGTACTTC
>TRBV5-4|TRBD1|TRBJ2-7|NA
CASARDRAPGEQYF
TGTGCCAGTGCCCGGGACAGGGCTCCTGGCGAGCAGTACTTC
>TRBV9|TRBD2|TRBJ2-3|NA
CASSVGEAGGPGTDTQYF
TGTGCCAGCAGCGTAGGCGAAGCGGGAGGGCCAGGCACAGATACGCAGTATTTT
>TRBV10-3|NA|TRBJ1-4|few
CAISQGATNEKLFF
TGTGCCATCAGCCAGGGTGCAACTAATGAAAAACTGTTTTTT
>TRBV5-1|NA|TRBJ1-1|NA
CASSWGGGEAFF
TGCGCCAGCAGCTGGGGTGGGGGAGAAGCTTTCTTT